The 23 T cell receptor beta chains below all came from one sample that was sequenced in a study of T cell responses to AZD1222 COVID-19 vaccine. TCRdb keeps only in-frame clones here, not all; method: immunoSEQ multiplex PCR. This sample has around 140,000 clones, with almost 90% found just once. Specimen: peripheral blood, collected 28 days after the second AZD1222 dose. Source of these receptors: an adult who received the AZD1222 COVID-19 vaccine.

The chain links TRBV7-8 to TRBJ2-6; no clear D gene. V lost 5 bases, J lost 4 bases, and 12 bases lay in between. This CDR3 comprises 15 residues. The V gene's germline CDR1 is SGHVS and CDR2 FQNEAQ. CDR3 amino acids: CASSPQVNGANVLTF. CDR3 DNA: TGTGCCAGCAGCCCCCAGGTTAACGGGGCCAACGTCCTGACTTTC.

V and J are TRBV28 and TRBJ2-3; D tentatively reads TRBD1 or TRBD2 (5 bases each). V was shortened by 4 bases and J by 7 bases, with 6 bases between the two germline ends. The CDR3 is 11 amino acids. Germline loops: CDR1 MDHEN, CDR2 SYDVKM. The CDR3 sequence: CASSWGYTQYF. CDR3 nucleotides: TGTGCCAGCAGTTGGGGGTATACGCAGTATTTT. The whole variable domain, remainder taken from reference TRBV28 and TRBJ2-3, is DVKVTQSSRYLVKRTGEKVFLECVQDMDHENMFWYRQDPGLGLRLIYFSYDVKMKEKGDIPEGYSVSREKKERFSLILESASTNQTSMYLCASSWGYTQYFGPGTRLTVL.

The chain carries TRBV11-3 and TRBJ2-3; a weak D match, TRBD2 (6 bases). The CDR3 consists of 16 residues. Trimming cost V 1 base and J 0 bases, with 11 bases left between them. The V gene's germline CDR1 is SGHNT and CDR2 YENEEA. The CDR3 here is CASSLGPSASTDTQYF. CDR3 DNA: TGTGCCAGCAGCTTAGGGCCTAGCGCTAGCACAGATACGCAGTATTTT.

The chain joins TRBV5-1 to TRBJ1-6; 7 bases match TRBD1. The CDR3 loop spans 15 amino acids. The V segment lost 0 bases and the J segment 4 bases; nucleotides outside the gene matches: 1. The germline gives CDR1 SGHRS, CDR2 YFSETQ. For the CDR3, the DNA is TGCGCCAGCAGCTTGGGGGACAGTTATAATTCACCCCTCCACTTT. Protein sequence: CASSLGDSYNSPLHF.

The CDR3 region is CASSQGRGGNSPLHF. As DNA, the CDR3 is TGTGCCAGCAGCCAAGGGAGGGGGGGGAATTCACCCCTCCACTTT. V usage is TRBV3-1 (or the pseudogene TRBV3-2) and J usage is TRBJ1-6, with D possibly being TRBD1 (6 bases). The CDR3 has 15 residues. CDR1 and CDR2 (germline): LGHDT, YNNKEL (reference sequence). V shed 1 base and J shed 7 bases, with 11 bases lying between them.

CDR3 DNA: TGTGCCAGCAGCTTGGTAGGACTAGCGGTTAATGAGCAGTTCTTC. Translating it yields CASSLVGLAVNEQFF. The V and J genes are TRBV11-2 and TRBJ2-1; 10 nucleotides match TRBD2. Germline CDR1 reads SGHAT; CDR2 reads FQNNGV. Trimming at V came to 3 bases and at J to 7 bases, leaving 6 bases not matched to a gene. The CDR3 loop spans 15 amino acids.

The chain employs TRBV19 and TRBJ2-3; 14 positions match TRBD2. The length of the CDR3 is 15 residues. Germline-derived CDR1 and CDR2 are LNHDA and SQIVND (reference sequence). With 10 bases clipped from V and 3 bases from J, the junction kept 6 bases outside the gene matches. The chain's CDR3 is CATQGTSGSTDTQYF. In nucleotides, the CDR3 is TGTGCCACTCAGGGGACTAGCGGGAGTACAGATACGCAGTATTTT.

The rearrangement uses TRBV4-3 and TRBJ1-2; D is unclear. V was clipped by 0 bases and J by 2 bases, with 10 bases between them. The CDR3 length is 15 residues. Germline loops: CDR1 LGHNA, CDR2 YSLEER. The CDR3 DNA follows: TGCGCCAGCAGCCAAGATCAGCTGGGGAACTATGGCTACACCTTC. Translation gives CASSQDQLGNYGYTF.

The DNA for the CDR3 is TGTGCCAGCAGCTTAGGGGGACAGAGCGAGCAGTACTTC. It encodes CASSLGGQSEQYF. The chain carries TRBV7-2 and TRBJ2-7; TRBD1 agrees at 7 bases. The germline CDR1 and CDR2 sequences are SGHTA and FQGNSA. This CDR3 contains 13 residues. The V segment lost 1 base and the J segment 6 bases; nucleotides outside the gene matches: 3. The full variable domain, rest sourced from reference TRBV7-2 and TRBJ2-7, is GAGVSQSPSNKVTEKGKDVELRCDPISGHTALYWYRQSLGQGLEFLIYFQGNSAPDKSGLPSDRFSAERTGGSVSTLTIQRTQQEDSAVYLCASSLGGQSEQYFGPGTRLTVT.

The V call is TRBV10-3, the J call TRBJ2-5; D may correspond to TRBD1 or TRBD2 (7 bases each). Germline V CDR1 and CDR2: ENHRY, SYGVKD. The CDR3 loop spans 13 amino acids. The V end was cut by 10 bases, the J end by 1 base, with 13 bases between. The CDR3 loop is CATSGGAQETQYF. The CDR3 DNA follows: TGTGCCACCTCAGGGGGGGCCCAAGAGACCCAGTACTTC.

The rearrangement uses TRBV28 and TRBJ1-2; no clear D gene. V lost 2 bases and J lost 8, with 9 bases in between. Germline V gene lookup returns CDR1 MDHEN and CDR2 SYDVKM. CDR3 size: 12 residues. Here the CDR3 reads CASSLGPIGYTF. CDR3 in DNA: TGTGCCAGCAGTTTAGGTCCCATCGGCTACACCTTC.

This clone was seen just once. This CDR3 reads CAISESGQGNQPQHF. The CDR3 DNA is TGTGCCATCAGTGAGTCAGGGCAGGGCAATCAGCCCCAGCATTTT. The chain has TRBV10-3 and TRBJ1-5; D uncertain. V lost 0 bases, J lost 2 bases, and 8 bases lay in between. Looked up from germline, CDR1 is ENHRY and CDR2 is SYGVKD. The CDR3 extends over 15 amino acids.

This chain joins TRBV19 and TRBJ2-1, with D possibly being TRBD1 or TRBD2 (5 bases each). Germline CDR1 reads LNHDA; CDR2 reads SQIVND (reference sequence). The CDR3 runs 17 residues. The V gene lost 6 bases and the J gene lost 0 bases, with 18 bases spanning the gap. As DNA, the CDR3 is TGTGCCAGTAGCCCGAAGAGGGGAGTAGCCTCCTACAATGAGCAGTTCTTC. Translated: CASSPKRGVASYNEQFF. Together with reference TRBV19 and TRBJ2-1, the CDR3 gives the full variable domain: DGGITQSPKYLFRKEGQNVTLSCEQNLNHDAMYWYRQDPGQGLRLIYYSQIVNDFQKGDIAEGYSVSREKKESFPLTVTSAQKNPTAFYLCASSPKRGVASYNEQFFGPGTRLTVL.

The J gene is TRBJ1-5, the V gene TRBV6-1, with unresolved D. From germline, CDR1 is MNHNS and CDR2 SASEGT. This CDR3 contains 13 residues. Trimming removed 2 bases at V and 7 bases at J, with 9 bases between. The CDR3 loop is CASSESYRQPQHF. The CDR3 DNA reads TGTGCCAGCAGTGAATCCTATCGGCAGCCCCAGCATTTT.

This clone was picked up one time. The chain combines TRBV6-2 or TRBV6-3 with TRBJ2-7, with 10 nucleotides matching TRBD1. V shed 5 bases, J shed 4 bases, and the junction held 5 bases outside the gene matches. The CDR3 sequence is 14 residues long. Germline values: CDR1 MNHEY, CDR2 SVGEGT. The DNA of the CDR3 is TGTGCCAGCAGTAAACGGACAGGGGGTTACGAGCAGTACTTC. It specifies CASSKRTGGYEQYF.

Only a few counts were recorded for this clone. The V gene is TRBV10-2, the J gene TRBJ2-2; possibly TRBD1 for D (6 bases). Per germline, CDR1 WSHSY and CDR2 SAAADI. CDR3 length: 13 residues. Trimming removed 7 bases from V and 5 bases from J, with 11 bases in between. CDR3 nucleotides: TGCGCCAGCACCCCACAGGGAACCGGGGAGCTGTTTTTT. Residues: CASTPQGTGELFF.

The chain has TRBV15 and TRBJ1-1, with D maybe TRBD1 (6 bases). The CDR3 totals 15 residues. From germline, CDR1 is LNHNV and CDR2 YYDKDF (reference sequence). V lost 5 bases, J lost 5 bases, and 18 bases lay in between. The CDR3 DNA sequence: TGTGCCACCAGCCCACGAAGGGGGTCAGTTACTGAAGCTTTCTTT. This gives the protein CATSPRRGSVTEAFF.

The rearrangement uses TRBV9 and TRBJ2-2; 9 bases line up with TRBD1. The germline CDR1 and CDR2 sequences are SGDLS and YYNGEE. The CDR3 runs 14 residues. The junction had 4 bases not matched to a gene; V was cut back by 4 bases and J by 6 bases. CDR3 sequence (DNA): TGTGCCAGCAGCCGACAGGGGGGTCCCGGGGAGCTGTTTTTT. As protein: CASSRQGGPGELFF.

This clone was observed a single time. This chain joins TRBV27 and TRBJ2-5; maybe TRBD2 (6 bases). Trimming took 5 bases from V and 9 from J, leaving 13 bases between them. Germline V gives CDR1 MNHEY, CDR2 SMNVEV (reference sequence). The CDR3 consists of 12 residues. The CDR3 loop is CASSPLAGSQYF. The CDR3 DNA follows: TGTGCCAGCAGTCCCCTTGCGGGGTCCCAGTACTTC.

The V gene is TRBV4-1, the J gene TRBJ2-1; 8 nucleotides match TRBD2. CDR3 length equals 15 residues. J gave up 8 bases and V 6 bases, and 12 bases lay outside the gene matches. Germline lookup yields CDR1 MGHRA and CDR2 YSYEKL. The CDR3 region has the DNA TGCGCCAGCAGGCAACGGGGGGGCTTTGGAGATGAGCAGTTCTTC. Its translation is CASRQRGGFGDEQFF.

The sample holds one count of this clone. The chain is built from TRBV7-3 and TRBJ1-6; D perhaps matches TRBD1 (5 bases). This CDR3 has 15 amino acids. CDR1 and CDR2 from the germline V gene are SGHTA and FQGTGA. V was clipped by 4 bases and J by 7 bases, with 14 bases between them. The CDR3 DNA is TGTGCCAGCAGCTCCCAGGGCAGTGGGAATTCACCCCTCCACTTT. It codes for CASSSQGSGNSPLHF. The variable domain in full, with the rest retrieved from reference TRBV7-3 and TRBJ1-6, is GAGVSQTPSNKVTEKGKYVELRCDPISGHTALYWYRQSLGQGPEFLIYFQGTGAADDSGLPNDRFFAVRPEGSVSTLKIQRTERGDSAVYLCASSSQGSGNSPLHFGNGTRLTVT.

This clone is a singleton in its sample. The chain combines TRBV2 with TRBJ1-1, with 7 nucleotides matching TRBD1. J lost 3 bases, V lost 5 bases, and 3 bases had no gene match. This CDR3 comprises 13 residues. Germline V gene data show CDR1 as SNHLY and CDR2 as FYNNEI. The CDR3: CASSPTGDTEAFF. The CDR3 nucleotides read TGTGCCAGCAGTCCTACAGGGGACACTGAAGCTTTCTTT.

The chain joins TRBV19 to TRBJ1-2, with a weak D call TRBD1 (5 bases). There are 13 residues in the CDR3. Germline values: CDR1 LNHDA, CDR2 SQIVND (reference sequence). V was shortened by 6 bases and J by 4 bases, with 12 bases between the two germline ends. The CDR3: CASSPSGGYGYTF. Written as DNA, the CDR3 is TGTGCCAGTAGCCCATCGGGGGGCTATGGCTACACCTTC.